This TCR beta chain originates from a study of blood T cell repertoires in COVID-19. Looking at the study overall: Sites across the United States, Italy and Spain contributed samples from acute and convalescent COVID-19. Sources were T cells, B-cell-depleted T cells, or PBMCs; the material itself was cDNA or gDNA.

Some clones are missing from TCRdb's copy, which holds only in-frame ones; the method was immunoSEQ multiplex PCR. The repertoire consists of around 100,000 clones, with roughly 85% occurring once and the leading ten covering approximately 29%. The V segment lost 4 bases and the J segment 4 bases; nucleotides outside the gene matches: 5. CDR1 and CDR2 (germline): SGDLS, YYNGEE. This CDR3 has 15 residues. The sequenced material came from peripheral blood. The clonotype was recovered from a man aged 70 or older with active or convalescent COVID-19. The rearrangement links TRBV9 to TRBJ2-6; 7 bases match TRBD2. DNA for the CDR3: TGTGCCAGCAGCAAGGGAGGGTACGGGGCCAACGTCCTGACTTTC. This gives the protein CASSKGGYGANVLTF.